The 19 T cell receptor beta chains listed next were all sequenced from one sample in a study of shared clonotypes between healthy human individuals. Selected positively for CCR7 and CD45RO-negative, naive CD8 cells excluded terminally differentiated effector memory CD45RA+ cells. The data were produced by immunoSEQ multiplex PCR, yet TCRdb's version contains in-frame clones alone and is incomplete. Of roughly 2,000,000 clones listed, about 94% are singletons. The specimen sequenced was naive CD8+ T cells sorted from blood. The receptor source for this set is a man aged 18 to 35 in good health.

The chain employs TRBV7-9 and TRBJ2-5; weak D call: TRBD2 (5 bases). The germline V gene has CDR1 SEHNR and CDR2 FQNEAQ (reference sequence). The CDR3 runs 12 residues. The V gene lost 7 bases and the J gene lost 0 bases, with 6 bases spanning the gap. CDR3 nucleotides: TGTGCCAGCATGGACTACCAAGAGACCCAGTACTTC. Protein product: CASMDYQETQYF.

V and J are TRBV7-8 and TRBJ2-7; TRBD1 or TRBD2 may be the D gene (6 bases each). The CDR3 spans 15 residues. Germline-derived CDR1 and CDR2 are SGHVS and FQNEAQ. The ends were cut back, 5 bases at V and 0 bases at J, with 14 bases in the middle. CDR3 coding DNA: TGTGCCAGCAGCCTTGGGGGGCAGAGCTCCTACGAGCAGTACTTC. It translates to CASSLGGQSSYEQYF.

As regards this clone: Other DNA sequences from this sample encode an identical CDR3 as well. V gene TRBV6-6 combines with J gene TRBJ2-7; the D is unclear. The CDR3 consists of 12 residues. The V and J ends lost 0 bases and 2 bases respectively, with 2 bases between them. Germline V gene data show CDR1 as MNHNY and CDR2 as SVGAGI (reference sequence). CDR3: CASSYSTYEQYF. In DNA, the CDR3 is TGTGCCAGCAGTTACTCGACCTACGAGCAGTACTTC.

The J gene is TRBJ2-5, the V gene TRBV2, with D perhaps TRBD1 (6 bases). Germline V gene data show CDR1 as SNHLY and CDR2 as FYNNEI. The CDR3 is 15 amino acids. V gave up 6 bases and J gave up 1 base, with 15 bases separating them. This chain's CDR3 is CASSLGWTAQETQYF. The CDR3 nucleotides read TGTGCCAGCAGCCTAGGGTGGACAGCCCAAGAGACCCAGTACTTC.

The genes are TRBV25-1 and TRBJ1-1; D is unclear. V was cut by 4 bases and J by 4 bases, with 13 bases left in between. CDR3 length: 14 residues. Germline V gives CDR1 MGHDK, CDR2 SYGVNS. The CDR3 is CASSGHGRSTEAFF. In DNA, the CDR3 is TGTGCCAGCAGTGGACACGGAAGGAGCACTGAAGCTTTCTTT.

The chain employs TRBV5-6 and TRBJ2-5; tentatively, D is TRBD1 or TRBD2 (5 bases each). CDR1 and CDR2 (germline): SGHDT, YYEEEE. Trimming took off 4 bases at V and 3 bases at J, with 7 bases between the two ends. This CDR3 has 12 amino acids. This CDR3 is CASSGGEETQYF. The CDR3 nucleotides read TGTGCCAGCAGCGGGGGAGAAGAGACCCAGTACTTC. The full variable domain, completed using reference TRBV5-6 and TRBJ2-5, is DAGVTQSPTHLIKTRGQQVTLRCSPKSGHDTVSWYQQALGQGPQFIFQYYEEEERQRGNFPDRFSGHQFPNYSSELNVNALLLGDSALYLCASSGGEETQYFGPGTRLLVL.

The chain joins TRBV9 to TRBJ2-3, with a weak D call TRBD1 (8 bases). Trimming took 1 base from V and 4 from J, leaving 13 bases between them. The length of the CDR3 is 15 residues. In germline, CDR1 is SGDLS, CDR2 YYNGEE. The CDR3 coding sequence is TGTGCCAGCAGCGTAACAGGGGGAGGGTCAGATACGCAGTATTTT. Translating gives CASSVTGGGSDTQYF.

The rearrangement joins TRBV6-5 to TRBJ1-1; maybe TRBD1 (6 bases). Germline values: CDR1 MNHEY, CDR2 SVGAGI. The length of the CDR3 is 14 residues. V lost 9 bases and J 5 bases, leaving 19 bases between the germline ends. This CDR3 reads CASTDRTRRTEAFF. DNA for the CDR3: TGTGCCAGTACTGACAGGACAAGGCGGACTGAAGCTTTCTTT.

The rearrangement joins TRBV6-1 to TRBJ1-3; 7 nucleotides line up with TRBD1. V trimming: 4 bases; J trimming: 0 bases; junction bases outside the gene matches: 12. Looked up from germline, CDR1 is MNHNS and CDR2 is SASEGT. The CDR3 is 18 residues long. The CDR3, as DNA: TGTGCCAGCAGTGGGACCGGGACAGCGGTTTACTCTGGAAACACCATATATTTT. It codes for CASSGTGTAVYSGNTIYF.

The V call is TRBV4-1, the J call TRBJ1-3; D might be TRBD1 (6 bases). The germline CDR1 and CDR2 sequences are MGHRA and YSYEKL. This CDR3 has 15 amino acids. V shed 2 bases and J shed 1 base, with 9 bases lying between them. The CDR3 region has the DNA TGCGCCAGCAGCCAAACCGGGACATCTGGAAACACCATATATTTT. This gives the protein CASSQTGTSGNTIYF.

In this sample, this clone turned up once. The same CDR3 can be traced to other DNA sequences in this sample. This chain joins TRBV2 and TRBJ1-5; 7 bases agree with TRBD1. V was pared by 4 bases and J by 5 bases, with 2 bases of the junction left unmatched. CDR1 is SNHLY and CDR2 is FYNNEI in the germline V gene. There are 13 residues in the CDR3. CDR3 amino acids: CASSGQGHQPQHF. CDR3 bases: TGTGCCAGCAGTGGACAGGGCCATCAGCCCCAGCATTTT.

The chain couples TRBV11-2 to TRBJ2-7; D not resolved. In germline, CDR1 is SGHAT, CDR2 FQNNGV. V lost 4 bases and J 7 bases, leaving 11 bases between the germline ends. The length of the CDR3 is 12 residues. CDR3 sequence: CASSSMTREQYF. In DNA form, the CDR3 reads TGTGCCAGCAGCTCCATGACCCGGGAGCAGTACTTC.

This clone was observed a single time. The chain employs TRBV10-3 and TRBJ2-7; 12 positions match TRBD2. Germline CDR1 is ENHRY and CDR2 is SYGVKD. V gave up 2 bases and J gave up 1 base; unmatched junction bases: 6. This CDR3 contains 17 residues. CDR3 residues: CAISEPRLAGVSYEQYF. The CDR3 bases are TGTGCCATCAGTGAGCCGAGACTAGCGGGAGTATCCTACGAGCAGTACTTC.

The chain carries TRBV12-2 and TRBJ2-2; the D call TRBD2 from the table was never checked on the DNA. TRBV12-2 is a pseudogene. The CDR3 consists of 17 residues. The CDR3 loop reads CASRLMVENANTGELFF. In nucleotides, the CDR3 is TGTGCAAGTCGCTTAATGGTGGAGAACGCGAACACCGGGGAGCTGTTTTTT.

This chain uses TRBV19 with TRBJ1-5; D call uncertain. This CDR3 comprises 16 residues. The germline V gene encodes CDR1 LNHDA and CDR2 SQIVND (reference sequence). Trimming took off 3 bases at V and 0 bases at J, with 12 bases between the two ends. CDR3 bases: TGTGCCAGTAGTATGGTCCCCTTCACTAGCAATCAGCCCCAGCATTTT. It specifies CASSMVPFTSNQPQHF.

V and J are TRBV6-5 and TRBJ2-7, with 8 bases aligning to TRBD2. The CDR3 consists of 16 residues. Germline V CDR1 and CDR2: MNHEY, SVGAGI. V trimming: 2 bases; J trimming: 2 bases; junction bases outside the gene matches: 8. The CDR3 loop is CASSYGPREGTYEQYF. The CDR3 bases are TGTGCCAGCAGTTACGGGCCACGGGAGGGAACCTACGAGCAGTACTTC.

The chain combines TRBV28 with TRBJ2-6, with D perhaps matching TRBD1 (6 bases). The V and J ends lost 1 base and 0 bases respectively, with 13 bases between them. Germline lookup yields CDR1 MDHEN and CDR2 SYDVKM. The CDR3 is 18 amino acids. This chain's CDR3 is CASSLLGTFLSGANVLTF. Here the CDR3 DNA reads TGTGCCAGCAGTTTATTAGGGACATTCCTCTCTGGGGCCAACGTCCTGACTTTC.

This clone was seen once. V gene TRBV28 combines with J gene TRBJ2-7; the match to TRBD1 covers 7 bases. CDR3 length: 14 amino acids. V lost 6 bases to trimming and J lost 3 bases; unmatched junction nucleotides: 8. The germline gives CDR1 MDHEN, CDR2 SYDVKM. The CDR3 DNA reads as TGTGCCAGCAGGTGGGGACAGCTAAGCTACGAGCAGTACTTC. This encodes CASRWGQLSYEQYF.

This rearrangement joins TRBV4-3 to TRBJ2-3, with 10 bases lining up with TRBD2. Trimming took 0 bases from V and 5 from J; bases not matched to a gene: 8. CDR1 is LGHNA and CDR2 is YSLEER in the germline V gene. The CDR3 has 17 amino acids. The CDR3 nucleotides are TGCGCCAGCAGCCAAGAAAGGCTAGCGGGAGTAGGAGATACGCAGTATTTT. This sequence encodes CASSQERLAGVGDTQYF.